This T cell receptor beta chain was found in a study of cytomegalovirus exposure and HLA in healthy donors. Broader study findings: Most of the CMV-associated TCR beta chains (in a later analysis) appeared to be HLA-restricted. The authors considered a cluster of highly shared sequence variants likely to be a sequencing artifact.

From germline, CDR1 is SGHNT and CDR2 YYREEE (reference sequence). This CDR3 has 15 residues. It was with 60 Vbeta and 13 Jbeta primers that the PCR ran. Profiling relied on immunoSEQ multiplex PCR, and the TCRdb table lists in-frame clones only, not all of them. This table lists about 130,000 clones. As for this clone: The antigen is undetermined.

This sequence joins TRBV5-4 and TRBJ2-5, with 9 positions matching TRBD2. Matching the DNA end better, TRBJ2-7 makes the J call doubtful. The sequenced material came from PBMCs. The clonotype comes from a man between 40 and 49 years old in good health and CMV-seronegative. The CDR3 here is CASSLGLAEGYEQYF. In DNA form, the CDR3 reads TGTGCCAGCAGCTTGGGACTAGCGGAGGGGTACGAGCAGTACTTC.